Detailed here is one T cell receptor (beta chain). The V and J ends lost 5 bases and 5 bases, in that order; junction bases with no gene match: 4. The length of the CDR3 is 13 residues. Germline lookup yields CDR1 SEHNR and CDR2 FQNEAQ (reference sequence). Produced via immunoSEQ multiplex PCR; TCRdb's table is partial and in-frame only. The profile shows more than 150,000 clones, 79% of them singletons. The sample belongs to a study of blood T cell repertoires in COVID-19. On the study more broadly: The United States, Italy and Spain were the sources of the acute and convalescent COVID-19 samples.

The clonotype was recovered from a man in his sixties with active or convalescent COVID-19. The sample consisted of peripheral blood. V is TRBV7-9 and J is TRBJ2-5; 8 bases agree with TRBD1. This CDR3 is CASSGQGWETQYF. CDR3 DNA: TGTGCCAGCAGCGGACAGGGATGGGAGACCCAGTACTTC.